These T cell receptor beta chains were read from a single sample in a study of T-cell memory formation after mild COVID-19. A single record per CDR3 protein comes from TCRdb applying MiXCR to the 5' RACE reads. This sample has 200,000 to 250,000 distinct CDR3 sequences, with over 8.5% found just once. Material: PBMCs or a T cell subset sorted from them (not recorded which). All receptors come from a man aged 18-30 years who had mild COVID-19 (a few samples of this study predate the infection). Cell type and time point are not known. CDR3s include the opening cysteine and the closing phenylalanine or tryptophan. A D gene is named only where the DNA matches it firmly.

d_call: NA; v_call: TRBV4-2; cdr3_aa: CASSLEGGSGWTETQYF
d_call: NA; v_call: TRBV7-2; cdr3_aa: CASSPGIGIDEQFF
d_call: NA; v_call: TRBV30; cdr3_aa: CAWTRYAWSYEQYF
d_call: NA; v_call: TRBV12-3/TRBV12-4; cdr3_aa: CASSPRGAWGYTF
d_call: NA; v_call: TRBV5-1; cdr3_aa: CASSLRGSMNTEAFF
d_call: NA; v_call: TRBV11-3; cdr3_aa: CASSEGGTGGETQYF
d_call: NA; v_call: TRBV19; cdr3_aa: CASSPQREKLFF
d_call: TRBD2; v_call: TRBV7-3; cdr3_aa: CASSTGLAGYMYF
d_call: NA; v_call: TRBV4-1; cdr3_aa: CASSQESSPSTDTQYF
d_call: NA; v_call: TRBV12-3/TRBV12-4; cdr3_aa: CASSVAGGRYEQFF
d_call: NA; v_call: TRBV6-6; cdr3_aa: CASSYSLGNYGYTF
d_call: TRBD1; v_call: TRBV11-2; cdr3_aa: CASSLDPGQGHEQFF
d_call: NA; v_call: TRBV12-3/TRBV12-4; cdr3_aa: CASSVGNQPQHF
d_call: TRBD2; v_call: TRBV5-1; cdr3_aa: CASSLMAGGGETQYF
d_call: NA; v_call: TRBV18; cdr3_aa: CASSPSGQMNTEAFF
d_call: NA; v_call: TRBV6-2/TRBV6-3; cdr3_aa: CASSYSWLSEQYF
d_call: NA; v_call: TRBV5-1; cdr3_aa: CASSLTTYNEQFF
d_call: NA; v_call: TRBV10-3; cdr3_aa: CAISESVQGETQYF
d_call: NA; v_call: TRBV20-1; cdr3_aa: CSFRQGWGEKLFF
d_call: NA; v_call: TRBV5-1; cdr3_aa: CASSLGRYQETQYF
d_call: TRBD1; v_call: TRBV3-1; cdr3_aa: CASNPGQGGDTQYF
d_call: NA; v_call: TRBV9; cdr3_aa: CASSVLGGGEQFF
d_call: NA; v_call: TRBV6-2/TRBV6-3; cdr3_aa: CASSPHVSIAKNIQYF
d_call: TRBD1; v_call: TRBV4-1; cdr3_aa: CASSQGPTGGWQPQHF
d_call: TRBD2; v_call: TRBV5-1; cdr3_aa: CASSPSGGGNYNEQFF
d_call: TRBD1; v_call: TRBV10-3; cdr3_aa: CAISLTGGYEAFF
d_call: TRBD1; v_call: TRBV11-2; cdr3_aa: CASSFTPGQGYEQFF
d_call: NA; v_call: TRBV5-1; cdr3_aa: CASSSGPVNYEQYF
d_call: NA; v_call: TRBV5-6; cdr3_aa: CASSLQGPTPLVHF
d_call: NA; v_call: TRBV6-1; cdr3_aa: CASRTDRRFAQPQHF
d_call: NA; v_call: TRBV27; cdr3_aa: CASSFHRDILRYGYTF
d_call: NA; v_call: TRBV6-1; cdr3_aa: CASSEELANTGELFF